Listed below are T cell receptor beta chains from one sample, sequenced in a study of T cell repertoires in cytomegalovirus infection. The antigens for these receptors are not known. One entry per CDR3 protein, called by TCRdb with MiXCR from the reads. The sample lists about 130,000 distinct CDR3 sequences, roughly a quarter occurring once. Sequenced sample: PBMCs, sequenced either directly or after in vitro stimulation (not recorded which). These receptors all stem from a human donor in good health (CMV status not recorded). Some clones in this sample may be carry-over from other donors' samples. The CDR3 runs from the conserved cysteine through the conserved F or W. D genes are given only for firm matches. Expanded clones are given a class, and other clones once, few, many or no size at all.

CASSSLGGRIDTQYF	TGTGCCAGCAGTTCCCTGGGCGGGAGAATAGATACGCAGTATTTT	TRBV12-3/TRBV12-4	many	TRBJ2-3	TRBD2
CASSLKLFRSGNLYNEQFF	TGTGCCAGCAGTTTAAAATTATTTCGAAGCGGGAACCTCTACAATGAGCAGTTCTTC	TRBV28	few	TRBJ2-1	TRBD2
CSASRGPADEPQHF	TGCAGTGCTAGCAGGGGGCCCGCCGATGAGCCCCAGCATTTT	TRBV20-1	few	TRBJ1-5	TRBD1
CASSPSRRVNEQFF	TGTGCCAGCAGCCCTAGCAGGAGAGTCAATGAGCAGTTCTTC	TRBV7-9	-	TRBJ2-1	-
CASSLAHLDTEAFF	TGTGCCAGCAGCTTAGCACACCTAGACACTGAAGCTTTCTTT	TRBV7-9	-	TRBJ1-1	-
CAYDQGLAPRLAKNIQYF	TGTGCTTACGACCAGGGACTAGCGCCGAGATTAGCCAAAAACATTCAGTACTTC	TRBV12-5	many	TRBJ2-4	TRBD2
CASKEFETQYF	TGTGCCAGCAAGGAGTTCGAGACCCAGTACTTC	TRBV11-2	-	TRBJ2-5	-
CASSLIQGFGNTIYF	TGTGCCAGCAGCTTAATACAGGGCTTTGGAAACACCATATATTTT	TRBV7-2	many	TRBJ1-3	-
CASSPFLGTSGNTIYF	TGCGCCAGCAGCCCGTTCCTAGGCACCTCTGGAAACACCATATATTTT	TRBV4-3	-	TRBJ1-3	-
CASSFQVDYGYTF	TGTGCCAGCAGTTTCCAGGTCGACTATGGCTACACCTTC	TRBV6-1	many	TRBJ1-2	-
CASSYHRGNQPQHF	TGTGCCAGCAGTTACCACAGGGGCAATCAGCCCCAGCATTTT	TRBV6-6	-	TRBJ1-5	-
CASSELGGTPLHF	TGTGCCAGCAGTGAATTGGGGGGTACACCCCTCCACTTT	TRBV6-1	-	TRBJ1-6	-
CASSYSWSSYNEQFF	TGTGCCAGCAGTTACTCTTGGAGCTCCTACAATGAGCAGTTCTTC	TRBV6-5	-	TRBJ2-1	-
CASSLHPTQPQHF	TGTGCCAGCAGTTTACATCCAACTCAGCCCCAGCATTTT	TRBV28	-	TRBJ1-5	-
CASRQNHEKLFF	TGTGCCAGCAGGCAGAACCATGAAAAACTGTTTTTT	TRBV28	many	TRBJ1-4	-
CASGSRFVTDTQYF	TGTGCCAGCGGATCCCGGTTCGTCACAGATACGCAGTATTTT	TRBV12-3/TRBV12-4	-	TRBJ2-3	-
CASSYGGSTDTQYF	TGTGCCAGCAGTTACGGGGGTAGCACAGATACGCAGTATTTT	TRBV6-5	few	TRBJ2-3	-
CASRSHGTGGEGYTF	TGTGCCAGCAGATCCCACGGGACAGGGGGCGAAGGCTACACCTTC	TRBV13	-	TRBJ1-2	TRBD1
CASSANRRQGQETQYF	TGTGCCAGTAGTGCGAACCGACGACAGGGCCAAGAGACCCAGTACTTC	TRBV19	-	TRBJ2-5	TRBD1
CATTKSLAGSQETQYF	TGTGCCACCACAAAAAGCCTAGCGGGTAGCCAAGAGACCCAGTACTTC	TRBV19	few	TRBJ2-5	TRBD2
CASRRGGTEAFF	TGTGCCAGCAGAAGGGGTGGCACTGAAGCTTTCTTT	TRBV12-3/TRBV12-4	-	TRBJ1-1	-
CASSSRIWTGRNTEAFF	TGTGCCAGCAGCTCCAGAATTTGGACAGGGCGAAACACTGAAGCTTTCTTT	TRBV11-3	-	TRBJ1-1	TRBD1
CSARDARNSNQPQHF	TGCAGTGCTAGAGATGCCCGGAATAGCAATCAGCCCCAGCATTTT	TRBV20-1	few	TRBJ1-5	-
CASSLDRDRGIRRSYGYTF	TGTGCCAGCAGCTTGGACCGGGACAGGGGGATTCGGCGGAGCTATGGCTACACCTTC	TRBV11-2	-	TRBJ1-2	TRBD1
CASSWDRAYTDTQYF	TGTGCCAGCAGCTGGGACAGGGCTTACACAGATACGCAGTATTTT	TRBV7-9	many	TRBJ2-3	TRBD1
CATFWIGDGYTF	TGTGCCACCTTTTGGATAGGGGATGGCTACACCTTC	TRBV7-6	-	TRBJ1-2	-
CASSFRTGYEQYF	TGTGCCAGCAGTTTCCGGACAGGCTACGAGCAGTACTTC	TRBV12-3/TRBV12-4	few	TRBJ2-7	TRBD1
CASSLGTVLSNQPQHF	TGTGCCAGCAGCTTAGGGACAGTCCTTAGCAATCAGCCCCAGCATTTT	TRBV11-2	-	TRBJ1-5	-
CASSLTLDRQNF	TGTGCCAGCAGCTTAACTCTGGACCGGCAGAACTTC	TRBV7-2	-	TRBJ2-7	-
CAIRTDPQSLETQYF	TGTGCCATCAGGACCGACCCGCAAAGCTTGGAGACCCAGTACTTC	TRBV10-3	few	TRBJ2-5	-
CASSSRTTVMNTEAFF	TGTGCCAGCAGTTCCCGAACGACAGTCATGAACACTGAAGCTTTCTTT	TRBV28	-	TRBJ1-1	-
CASSQTGQQNTEAFF	TGCGCCAGCAGCCAAACCGGGCAACAGAACACTGAAGCTTTCTTT	TRBV4-1	few	TRBJ1-1	-
CASSQGLEQYF	TGCGCCAGCAGCCAAGGCCTTGAGCAGTACTTC	TRBV4-1	-	TRBJ2-7	-
CSASADFSGGGTDTQYF	TGCAGTGCTAGTGCAGACTTTAGCGGGGGGGGTACAGATACGCAGTATTTT	TRBV20-1	-	TRBJ2-3	TRBD2
CASSQYDSSNTEAFF	TGTGCCAGCAGCCAATACGACAGCTCGAACACTGAAGCTTTCTTT	TRBV4-2	many	TRBJ1-1	-
CASNPGQGNEQFF	TGTGCCAGTAACCCCGGCCAAGGCAATGAGCAGTTCTTC	TRBV19	-	TRBJ2-1	-
CASSYLELRGYTF	TGTGCCAGCAGTTACTTGGAACTGAGGGGCTACACCTTC	TRBV6-6	many	TRBJ1-2	-
CASSPGLAGEQFF	TGCGCCAGCAGCCCGGGACTAGCGGGAGAGCAGTTCTTC	TRBV4-3	-	TRBJ2-1	TRBD2
CASSSLQGALRNTIYF	TGTGCCAGCAGCTCGTTACAGGGGGCTCTGAGGAACACCATATATTTT	TRBV7-6	few	TRBJ1-3	TRBD1
CASRLAGPSTDTQYF	TGTGCCAGCAGACTAGCGGGGCCTAGCACAGATACGCAGTATTTT	TRBV12-3/TRBV12-4	-	TRBJ2-3	TRBD2
CASSLAKGSFFSNQPQHF	TGTGCCAGCAGCTTAGCGAAGGGCAGCTTCTTTAGCAATCAGCCCCAGCATTTT	TRBV7-8	many	TRBJ1-5	-
CASGTTGRAKYNEQFF	TGTGCCAGCGGCACCACGGGGAGGGCGAAGTACAATGAGCAGTTCTTC	TRBV12-3/TRBV12-4	-	TRBJ2-1	TRBD2
CASRAGASNQPQHF	TGTGCCAGCAGAGCTGGGGCTAGCAATCAGCCCCAGCATTTT	TRBV19	-	TRBJ1-5	-
CASSWGRGRQTQYF	TGTGCCAGCAGCTGGGGGCGGGGGAGGCAGACCCAGTACTTC	TRBV7-8	-	TRBJ2-5	-
CASSNVIGYTF	TGTGCCAGCAGTAACGTTATTGGCTACACCTTC	TRBV2	-	TRBJ1-2	-
CASRPDLNTEAFF	TGTGCCTCGAGGCCAGACCTGAACACTGAAGCTTTCTTT	TRBV10-3	-	TRBJ1-1	-
CASSLVKGSYNEQFF	TGTGCCAGCAGCTTAGTTAAGGGCTCCTACAATGAGCAGTTCTTC	TRBV11-2	many	TRBJ2-1	-
CASSPFGGQNAEAFF	TGTGCCAGCAGCCCTTTTGGAGGGCAGAATGCTGAAGCTTTCTTT	TRBV7-8	many	TRBJ1-1	-
CASSFTSGYNEQFF	TGTGCCAGCAGCTTTACTAGCGGTTACAATGAGCAGTTCTTC	TRBV7-4	-	TRBJ2-1	TRBD2
CASSSTGTGYEEQYF	TGTGCCAGCAGCTCCACCGGGACAGGGTACGAGGAGCAGTACTTC	TRBV7-2	few	TRBJ2-7	TRBD1
CASSQVGETQYF	TGTGCCAGCAGCCAAGTGGGGGAGACCCAGTACTTC	TRBV3-1	few	TRBJ2-5	-